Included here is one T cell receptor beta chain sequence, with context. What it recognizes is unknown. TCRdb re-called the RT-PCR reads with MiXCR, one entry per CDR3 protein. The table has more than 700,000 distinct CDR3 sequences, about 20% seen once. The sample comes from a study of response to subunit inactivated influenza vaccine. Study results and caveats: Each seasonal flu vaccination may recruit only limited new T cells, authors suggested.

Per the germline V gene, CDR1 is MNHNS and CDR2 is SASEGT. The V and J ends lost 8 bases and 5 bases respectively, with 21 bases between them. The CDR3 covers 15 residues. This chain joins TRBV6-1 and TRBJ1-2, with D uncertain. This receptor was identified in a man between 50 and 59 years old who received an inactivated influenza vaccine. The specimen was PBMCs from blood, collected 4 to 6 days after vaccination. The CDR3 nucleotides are TGTGCCAGCTCGTGGGGTGAAGGTAGTCTTTATGGCTACACCTTC. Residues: CASSWGEGSLYGYTF.